The 13 T cell receptor beta chains listed next were all sequenced from one sample in a study of PD-L1 blockade in urothelial cancer. Time point defined: pretreatment peripheral blood. Clones were read by immunoSEQ multiplex PCR, and TCRdb kept only the in-frame ones, dropping some. The sample includes 87,000 or so clones, 84% of them seen just once. The material was PBMCs, obtained around atezolizumab (anti-PD-L1) treatment. The receptors derive from a man in his 60s with urothelial cancer.

This clone was seen once. The J gene is TRBJ2-1, the V gene TRBV2; 7 positions agree with TRBD1. Germline CDR1 and CDR2: SNHLY and FYNNEI. This CDR3 is 16 amino acids long. The junction had 11 bases not matched to a gene; V was cut back by 4 bases and J by 5 bases. The CDR3 DNA follows: TGTGCCAGCAGTGCCTTAGGGGCAGGGGGTAACAATGAGCAGTTCTTC. Encoded protein: CASSALGAGGNNEQFF.

This clone was observed a handful of times. CDR3 DNA sequence: TGTGCCAGCCGGAAGACAGGTACAGGGCAGAGGGACACTGAAGCTTTCTTT. It encodes CASRKTGTGQRDTEAFF. The chain uses TRBV21-1 and TRBJ1-1; the table gives TRBD1 as D, unverified against the DNA. TRBV21-1 is classified as a pseudogene. This CDR3 region has 17 residues.

The chain recombines TRBV7-9 with TRBJ1-3; 7 bases agree with TRBD1. The germline gives CDR1 SEHNR, CDR2 FQNEAQ (reference sequence). V shed 6 bases, J shed 1 base, and the junction held 6 bases outside the gene matches. The length of the CDR3 is 15 residues. The CDR3 spells CASRTDRVSGNTIYF. The CDR3 DNA follows: TGTGCCAGCAGAACAGACAGGGTGTCTGGAAACACCATATATTTT. Combining the CDR3 with reference TRBV7-9 and TRBJ1-3 gives the whole variable domain DTGVSQNPRHKITKRGQNVTFRCDPISEHNRLYWYRQTLGQGPEFLTYFQNEAQLEKSRLLSDRFSAERPKGSFSTLEIQRTEQGDSAMYLCASRTDRVSGNTIYFGEGSWLTVV.

The rearrangement links TRBV7-2 to TRBJ2-2, with 12 bases lining up with TRBD2. The germline gives CDR1 SGHTA, CDR2 FQGNSA. This CDR3 spans 16 amino acids. V lost 1 base, J lost 8 bases, and 5 bases stayed unmatched. The CDR3: CASSLGLAGARGELFF. For the CDR3, the DNA is TGTGCCAGCAGCTTAGGACTAGCGGGGGCCCGAGGGGAGCTGTTTTTT.

This sequence joins TRBV2 and TRBJ2-1; D remains unclear. In germline, CDR1 is SNHLY, CDR2 FYNNEI. V shed 6 bases and J shed 8 bases, with 17 bases lying between them. CDR3 length: 14 amino acids. CDR3 sequence reads: CASRRSTFLDEQFF. CDR3 nucleotide sequence: TGTGCCAGCAGGAGGTCTACATTCCTCGATGAGCAGTTCTTC.

The sample holds one count of this clone. The V gene is TRBV7-2, the J gene TRBJ2-5, with D unclear. Germline CDR1 SGHTA, CDR2 FQGNSA. V gave up 4 bases and J gave up 5 bases, with 8 bases separating them. The CDR3 is made up of 12 amino acids. The chain's CDR3 is CASSSYGETQYF. The DNA of the CDR3 is TGTGCCAGCAGCTCCTATGGTGAGACCCAGTACTTC.

The chain has TRBV19 and TRBJ2-3; 7 bases agree with TRBD2. Germline trimming cut 0 bases from V and 3 bases from J; bases unmatched to any gene: 9. Germline CDR1 LNHDA, CDR2 SQIVND (reference sequence). The CDR3 has 17 residues. DNA for the CDR3: TGTGCCAGTAGTATAGAGTTTGGCGGGAGTTGGACAGATACGCAGTATTTT. Translating gives CASSIEFGGSWTDTQYF.

The V gene is TRBV6-5, the J gene TRBJ1-4; perhaps TRBD1 as D (6 bases). Germline V lookup: CDR1 MNHEY, CDR2 SVGAGI. V lost 6 bases and J 6 bases, leaving 11 bases between the germline ends. This CDR3 region has 13 residues. The CDR3 nucleotides are TGTGCCAGCAGACAATCAGGGGATGAAAAACTGTTTTTT. It codes for CASRQSGDEKLFF.

This sequence joins TRBV21-1 and TRBJ1-4; TRBD1 was called by the table and not checked on the DNA. TRBV21-1 is a recognized pseudogene. The CDR3 has 15 residues. The CDR3 is CASSKGGQGDEKLFF. CDR3 coding DNA: TGTGCCAGCAGCAAAGGCGGTCAGGGCGACGAAAAACTGTTTTTT.

The genes are TRBV15 and TRBJ2-1; 8 nucleotides line up with TRBD1. J lost 8 bases, V lost 5 bases, and 5 bases had no gene match. Germline V gives CDR1 LNHNV, CDR2 YYDKDF (reference sequence). The CDR3 has 13 amino acids. CDR3 coding DNA: TGTGCCACCAGCGGACGACAGGGGCATGAGCAGTTCTTC. Translating it yields CATSGRQGHEQFF.

The chain recombines TRBV7-8 with TRBJ1-2; D gene uncertain. Trimming pared 1 base from V and 3 bases from J, leaving 6 bases between. This CDR3 has 13 amino acids. Per germline, CDR1 SGHVS and CDR2 FQNEAQ. The CDR3 loop is CASSLGGDYGYTF. The CDR3 DNA reads as TGTGCCAGCAGCTTAGGAGGAGACTATGGCTACACCTTC.

The chain is built from TRBV9 and TRBJ1-6; 7 positions match TRBD1. The CDR3 contains 15 residues. Germline V gene data show CDR1 as SGDLS and CDR2 as YYNGEE. V lost 4 bases to trimming and J lost 5 bases; unmatched junction nucleotides: 6. CDR3 sequence reads: CASSPWTGDNSPLHF. CDR3 DNA sequence: TGTGCCAGCAGCCCCTGGACAGGAGATAATTCACCCCTCCACTTT.

This clone turned up a few times. J is TRBJ1-6 and V is TRBV6-6, with 8 bases identical to TRBD1. The CDR3 has 15 amino acids. CDR1 and CDR2 (germline): MNHNY, SVGAGI (reference sequence). V gave up 0 bases and J gave up 7 bases; unmatched junction bases: 2. The CDR3 spells CASSYSRQGNSPLHF. CDR3 in DNA: TGTGCCAGCAGTTACTCGCGACAGGGGAATTCACCCCTCCACTTT.